This T cell receptor (beta chain) was retrieved from a study of regulatory T cells in long-lasting Graves disease. iRepertoire HTBI primers and Arm-PCR of CDR3 regions built TCR beta libraries. Authors' analysis steps: Spanning all samples, the identified segments comprised 60 to 80 TRBV and fewer than 15 TRBJ. TCRdb itself ran the multiplex PCR reads through MiXCR, one entry per CDR3 protein. TCRdb's processing, not the authors', yielded these V and J calls. The sample holds 300,000 to 500,000 distinct CDR3 sequences; roughly 20% are singletons and the top ten take less than 25%. Time point specified: persistent/refractory GD, antithyroid drugs over 5 years with positive TRAb. Isolated PBMC RNA provided the starting material for the TCR library. An endocrinology department in Xi'an, China, supplied the patients. This clonotype came up a few times. This receptor was taken from a female donor with Graves disease. The sample in question was peripheral blood mononuclear cells (PBMCs), obtained when the disease was refractory, from a patient treated with antithyroid drugs.

The CDR3 spells CASSSSPWASNQPQHF. As DNA, the CDR3 is TGTGCCAGCAGCTCCTCACCTTGGGCCAGCAATCAGCCCCAGCATTTT. This sequence joins TRBV27 and TRBJ1-5; D unclear. Germline V gene sequence: CDR1 MNHEY, CDR2 SMNVEV (reference sequence). V was clipped by 6 bases and J by 1 base, with 16 bases between them. This CDR3 contains 16 residues.